This TCR beta chain emerged from a study of blood T cell repertoires in COVID-19. Overall study: Specimens from acute and convalescent COVID-19 originated in the United States, Italy and Spain.

Across 24 US areas, participants ranged in age from roughly 18 to 95 years. Original methodology: The assay estimated nucleated cells by amplifying reference gene primers. Libraries were prepared by immunoSEQ multiplex PCR; TCRdb keeps only in-frame clonotypes and omits some of them. The V and J calls and the clone size are those of that table, but D and trimming were determined from the DNA. The sample records 250,000 to 350,000 clones, almost 90% being singletons. This TCR was sampled from a woman between 18 and 30 years old with acute COVID-19. What was sequenced was PBMCs or T cells enriched from blood (not recorded which).

This CDR3 is CASSRLGGAGTEAFF. DNA of the CDR3: TGTGCCAGCTCACGACTCGGGGGGGCTGGCACTGAAGCTTTCTTT. The chain combines TRBV18 with TRBJ1-1; D is perhaps TRBD1 (6 bases). The ends were cut back, 4 bases at V and 4 bases at J, with 16 bases in the middle. This CDR3 contains 15 residues. The germline V gene has CDR1 KGHSH and CDR2 LQKENI.